A single T cell receptor (beta chain) is shown here with its context. V was clipped by 8 bases and J by 8 bases, with 19 bases between them. This CDR3 comprises 13 residues. From germline, CDR1 is SQVTM and CDR2 ANQGSEA. This sample is drawn from a study of naive and memory T cell subsets. Amplification of ligated cDNA took four PCR rounds with SP2 and nested alpha and beta constant primers. TCRdb called the 5' RACE reads again in MiXCR, with one record for every CDR3 protein. In the table there are about 62,000 distinct CDR3 sequences, less than 10% of which are singletons. TCR cDNA received a 3' ligated oligonucleotide that carried a UMI.

The gene calls are TRBV29-1 and TRBJ2-1; D perhaps matches TRBD1 (6 bases). The receptor was isolated from a female donor in good health. This CDR3 is CSTGTTRKDEQFF. The DNA for the CDR3 is TGCAGCACCGGGACAACTAGAAAGGATGAGCAGTTCTTC.